This T cell receptor (beta chain) was identified during a study of CD8 T cells in ankylosing spondylitis. Points from the study as a whole: A subset of motif variants has previously been described in the synovial fluid and blood of reactive arthritis.

The CDR3 runs to 12 residues. CDR1 is MDHEN and CDR2 is SYDVKM in the germline V gene. Trimming stripped 5 bases from V and 2 bases from J, with 7 bases between. As for this clonotype: Its specificity is not known.

TCRdb itself ran the 5' RACE reads through MiXCR, one entry per CDR3 protein. This repertoire shows about 350,000 distinct CDR3 sequences, 20% to 25% found once; its top ten account for about an eighth. This TCR was recovered from a male donor with ankylosing spondylitis or in good health (not recorded which). This sequence joins TRBV28 and TRBJ2-7; possible D gene TRBD1, 6 bases. Sequences were obtained from blood, either unsorted or a sorted T cell fraction (not recorded which). The CDR3 DNA reads as TGTGCCAGCAGTGACAGGCCCTACGAGCAGTACTTC. Encoded protein: CASSDRPYEQYF.